This TCR beta chain came from a study of shared clonotypes between healthy human individuals. The method was immunoSEQ multiplex PCR; TCRdb's version includes in-frame clones alone and lacks a portion of them. Of roughly 1,800,000 clones listed, approximately 94% were seen once; the top ten hold around 1%. A note on this clone: Its antigen is not known.

Study-wide points: Blood was the only sampled material, and tissue repertoires likely differ. Naive CD4 clonotypes overlapped across a handful of donors at around 5%. Some clonotypes were shared by all four sorted-subset donors, while others were not shared. The non-shared ones had lower generation probabilities than the shared ones. Sorted-subset sequencing, rarefaction showed, was incomplete despite large depth.

Germline trimming cut 2 bases from V and 4 bases from J; bases unmatched to any gene: 4. The length of the CDR3 is 14 residues. Germline V gene data show CDR1 as SGHVS and CDR2 as FQNEAQ. Positive CCR7 selection of CD45RO-negative cells yielded the naive CD8 cells, and terminally differentiated effector memory CD45RA+ cells were excluded. What was sequenced was naive CD8+ T cells sorted from blood. V gene TRBV7-8 combines with J gene TRBJ2-5, with 7 nucleotides matching TRBD2. The clonotype was recovered from a man between 18 and 29 years old in good health. DNA of the CDR3: TGTGCCAGCAGCTTAATGGGAGGGCGAGAGACCCAGTACTTC. Translation gives CASSLMGGRETQYF.